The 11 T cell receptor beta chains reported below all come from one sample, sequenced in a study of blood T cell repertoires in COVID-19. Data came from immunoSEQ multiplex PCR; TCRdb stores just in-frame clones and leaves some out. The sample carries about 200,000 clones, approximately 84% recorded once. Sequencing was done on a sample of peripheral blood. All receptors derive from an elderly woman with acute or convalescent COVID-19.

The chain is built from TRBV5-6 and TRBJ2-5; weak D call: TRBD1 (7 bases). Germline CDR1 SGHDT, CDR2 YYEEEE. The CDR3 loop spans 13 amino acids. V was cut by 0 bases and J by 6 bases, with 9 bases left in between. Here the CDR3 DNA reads TGTGCCAGCAGCTTGGCAGGGGGGCAGACCCAGTACTTC. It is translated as CASSLAGGQTQYF.

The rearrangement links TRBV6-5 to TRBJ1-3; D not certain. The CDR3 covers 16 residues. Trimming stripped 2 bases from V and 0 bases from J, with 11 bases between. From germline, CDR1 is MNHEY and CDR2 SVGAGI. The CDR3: CASSYDRESSGNTIYF. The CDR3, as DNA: TGTGCCAGCAGTTACGATCGGGAAAGCTCTGGAAACACCATATATTTT.

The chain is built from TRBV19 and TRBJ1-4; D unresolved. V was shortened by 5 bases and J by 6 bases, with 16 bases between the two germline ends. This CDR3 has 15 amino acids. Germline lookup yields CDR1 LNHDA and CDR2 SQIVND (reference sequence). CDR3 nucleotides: TGTGCCAGTAGTGAGCGCCCGGTTCATGATGAAAAACTGTTTTTT. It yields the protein CASSERPVHDEKLFF.

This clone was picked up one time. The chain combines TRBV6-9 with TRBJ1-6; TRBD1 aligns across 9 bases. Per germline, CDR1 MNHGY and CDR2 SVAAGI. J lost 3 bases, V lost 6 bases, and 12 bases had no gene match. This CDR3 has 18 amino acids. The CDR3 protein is CASRRRQGQGFYNSPLHF. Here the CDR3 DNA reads TGTGCCAGCAGGCGACGGCAGGGACAGGGTTTCTATAATTCACCCCTCCACTTT.

CDR3 bases: TGTGCTAGTGGTAACTGGGAGGGCTATGGCTACACCTTC. This gives the protein CASGNWEGYGYTF. The rearrangement uses TRBV12-5 and TRBJ1-2, with unresolved D. V lost 5 bases and J 4 bases, leaving 11 bases between the germline ends. This CDR3 has 13 amino acids. Germline assignment: CDR1 LGHNT and CDR2 FRNRAP. Variable domain in full (rest from reference TRBV12-5 and TRBJ1-2): DARVTQTPRHKVTEMGQEVTMRCQPILGHNTVFWYRQTMMQGLELLAYFRNRAPLDDSGMPKDRFSAEMPDATLATLKIQPSEPRDSAVYFCASGNWEGYGYTFGSGTRLTVV.

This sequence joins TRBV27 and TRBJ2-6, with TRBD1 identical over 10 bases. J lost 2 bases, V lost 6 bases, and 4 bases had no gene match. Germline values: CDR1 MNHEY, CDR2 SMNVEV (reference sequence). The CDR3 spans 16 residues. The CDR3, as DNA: TGTGCCAGCAGCCGGGGGACAGGGGCTGGGGCCAACGTCCTGACTTTC. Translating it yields CASSRGTGAGANVLTF.

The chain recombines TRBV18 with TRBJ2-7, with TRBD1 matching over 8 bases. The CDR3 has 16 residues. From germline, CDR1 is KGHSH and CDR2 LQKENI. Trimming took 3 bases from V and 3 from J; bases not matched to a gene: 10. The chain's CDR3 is CASSPTSGTGRYEQYF. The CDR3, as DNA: TGTGCCAGCTCACCTACTTCGGGGACAGGTCGCTACGAGCAGTACTTC.

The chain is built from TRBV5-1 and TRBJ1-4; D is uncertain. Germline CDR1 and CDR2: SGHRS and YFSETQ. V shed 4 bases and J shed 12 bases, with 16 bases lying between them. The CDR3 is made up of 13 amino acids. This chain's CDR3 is CASSITFLGELFF. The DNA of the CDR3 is TGCGCCAGCAGCATAACCTTTCTCGGGGAACTGTTTTTT.

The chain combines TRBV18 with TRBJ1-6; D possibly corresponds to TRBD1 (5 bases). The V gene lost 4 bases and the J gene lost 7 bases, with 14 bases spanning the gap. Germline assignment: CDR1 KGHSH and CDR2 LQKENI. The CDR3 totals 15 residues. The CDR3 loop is CASSQRGLGNSPLHF. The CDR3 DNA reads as TGTGCCAGCTCACAACGGGGACTGGGGAATTCACCCCTCCACTTT.

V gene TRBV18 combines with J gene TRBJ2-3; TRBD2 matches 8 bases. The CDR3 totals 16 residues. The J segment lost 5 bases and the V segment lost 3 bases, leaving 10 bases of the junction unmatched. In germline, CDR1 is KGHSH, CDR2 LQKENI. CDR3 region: CASSPATAGVGDTQYF. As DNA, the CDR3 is TGTGCCAGCTCACCCGCCACAGCGGGAGTAGGAGATACGCAGTATTTT.

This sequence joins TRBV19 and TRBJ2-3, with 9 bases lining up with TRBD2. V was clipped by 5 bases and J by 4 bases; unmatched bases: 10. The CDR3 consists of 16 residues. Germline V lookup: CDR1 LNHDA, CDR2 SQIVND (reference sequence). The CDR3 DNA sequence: TGTGCCAGTAGTCTTCGCTTAGCGGGAGAGGCAGATACGCAGTATTTT. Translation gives CASSLRLAGEADTQYF.